These 20 T cell receptor beta chains were all obtained from the same sample, sequenced in a study of blood T cell repertoires in COVID-19. The repertoire was sequenced with immunoSEQ multiplex PCR; TCRdb's copy has only in-frame clones and lacks some. This sample has about 170,000 clones, with 85% to 95% found just once. The source material was peripheral blood. The source is a woman aged 45-65 years with acute or convalescent COVID-19.

The V and J genes are TRBV28 and TRBJ1-5; TRBD1 aligns across 11 bases. In germline, CDR1 is MDHEN, CDR2 SYDVKM. J was trimmed by 3 bases and V by 6 bases; bases with no gene match: 10. CDR3 length: 17 amino acids. CDR3 DNA: TGTGCCAGCAGCCCACGAAAGGACAGGGGGCTCAATCAGCCCCAGCATTTT. It translates to CASSPRKDRGLNQPQHF.

This chain connects TRBV28 to TRBJ1-2; D not certain. The CDR3 has 9 residues. Germline assignment: CDR1 MDHEN and CDR2 SYDVKM. V was shortened by 10 bases and J by 6 bases, with 6 bases between the two germline ends. The CDR3 loop reads CATFDGYTF. Here the CDR3 DNA reads TGTGCCACCTTTGATGGCTACACCTTC.

This chain joins TRBV12-3 or TRBV12-4 and TRBJ1-2; no reliable D call. This CDR3 is built from 13 residues. Trimming left V 3 bases short and J 4 bases short, with 9 bases between. The CDR3 is CASSFKQIYGYTF. In nucleotides, the CDR3 is TGTGCCAGCAGTTTTAAACAGATCTATGGCTACACCTTC.

The chain has TRBV10-3 and TRBJ2-1; no firm D call. CDR3 length equals 11 residues. Germline values: CDR1 ENHRY, CDR2 SYGVKD. The germline V and J ends were trimmed by 6 bases and 9 bases, with 9 bases remaining between them. CDR3 amino acids: CAIRGVGEQFF. CDR3 coding DNA: TGTGCCATCAGGGGCGTCGGTGAGCAGTTCTTC.

The genes are TRBV13 and TRBJ1-3; 7 bases are shared with TRBD1. Germline trimming cut 4 bases from V and 1 base from J; bases unmatched to any gene: 4. This CDR3 contains 15 residues. CDR1 is PRHDT and CDR2 is FYEKMQ in the germline V gene (reference sequence). DNA for the CDR3: TGTGCCAGCAGCTGGGGCAGGGGGTCTGGAAACACCATATATTTT. Translating it yields CASSWGRGSGNTIYF.

The chain joins TRBV28 to TRBJ1-1; 8 positions match TRBD1. Trimming cost V 5 bases and J 9 bases; bases outside gene matches: 11. Germline assignment: CDR1 MDHEN and CDR2 SYDVKM. CDR3 length equals 14 residues. CDR3: CASSGRTGTIKAFF. The CDR3 coding sequence is TGTGCCAGCAGTGGGAGGACAGGGACAATTAAAGCTTTCTTT.

This clone was detected once. The J gene is TRBJ2-1, the V gene TRBV3-1 (or the pseudogene TRBV3-2); a possible D gene is TRBD2 (5 bases). Germline lookup yields CDR1 LGHDT and CDR2 YNNKEL (reference sequence). With 3 bases removed from V and 10 bases from J, the gap between germline ends came to 16 bases. CDR3 length equals 14 residues. As DNA, the CDR3 is TGTGCCAGCAGCCACGCGAAGGGCCGGGGAGAGCAGTTCTTC. Protein sequence: CASSHAKGRGEQFF.

This clone occurred a few times. The chain uses TRBV29-1 and TRBJ2-2; D is undetermined. The germline V gene encodes CDR1 SQVTM and CDR2 ANQGSEA. V dropped 6 bases and J dropped 8 bases, with 13 bases sitting between them. The CDR3 has 12 residues. CDR3 coding DNA: TGCAGCGTCCCCCGTCCCACAGGGGAGCTGTTTTTT. Its protein is CSVPRPTGELFF.

The chain recombines TRBV9 with TRBJ2-1; D is unresolved. V was trimmed by 4 bases and J by 12 bases, leaving 32 bases between them. This CDR3 region has 18 residues. The V gene's germline CDR1 is SGDLS and CDR2 YYNGEE. The CDR3 here is CASSKHPLEERLAQGQFF. As DNA, the CDR3 is TGTGCCAGCAGCAAACATCCCCTAGAGGAGCGACTGGCACAAGGGCAGTTCTTC.

This sequence joins TRBV12-2 and TRBJ1-2; TRBD1, as called in the table, went unchecked against the DNA. TRBV12-2 is annotated as a pseudogene. The CDR3 consists of 13 residues. CDR3 amino acids: CAIRSQGAGGYTF. The CDR3 DNA reads as TGTGCAATCCGTTCCCAGGGGGCTGGCGGCTACACCTTC.

CDR3 loop: CASSTNRGVRETQYF. The CDR3, as DNA: TGTGCCAGCAGTACAAACAGGGGAGTCAGGGAGACCCAGTACTTC. The rearrangement links TRBV6-5 to TRBJ2-5; 7 nucleotides agree with TRBD1. V lost 5 bases to trimming and J lost 5 bases; unmatched junction nucleotides: 11. CDR1 MNHEY and CDR2 SVGAGI come from the germline V gene. The length of the CDR3 is 15 residues.

J is TRBJ1-5 and V is TRBV10-3; D is unclear. This CDR3 contains 15 residues. The germline V gene has CDR1 ENHRY and CDR2 SYGVKD. Trimming shortened V by 0 bases and J by 5 bases, and 11 bases separated the two germline ends. The DNA of the CDR3 is TGTGCCATCAGTGAGTCGTTCGGTACTGATCAGCCCCAGCATTTT. Its translation is CAISESFGTDQPQHF.

The genes are TRBV19 and TRBJ1-1, with D unclear. The germline CDR1 and CDR2 sequences are LNHDA and SQIVND (reference sequence). This CDR3 region has 15 residues. V was cut by 5 bases and J by 4 bases, with 17 bases left in between. DNA for the CDR3: TGTGCCAGTAGTCCTGAAGGACTAGCGGGCACTGAAGCTTTCTTT. Its translation: CASSPEGLAGTEAFF.

The chain uses TRBV7-2 and TRBJ2-5; 7 bases align to TRBD2. CDR1 is SGHTA, CDR2 FQGNSA, per germline. The V segment lost 2 bases and the J segment 4 bases; nucleotides outside the gene matches: 10. This CDR3 is built from 16 residues. The CDR3, as DNA: TGTGCCAGCAGCTTATGGGGGGGGGTACGGGCAGAGACCCAGTACTTC. It yields the protein CASSLWGGVRAETQYF.

Of note for this clone: The junction shows a germline mismatch at one end, possibly a read error. This chain joins TRBV7-7 and TRBJ2-1, with D tentatively TRBD2 (5 bases). CDR1 and CDR2 (germline): SSHAT, FNYEAQ (reference sequence). This CDR3 has 16 residues. The CDR3 spells CASSLASTSSYNEQFF. CDR3 sequence (DNA): TGTGCTAGCAGCTTAGCGTCAACTAGTTCCTACAATGAGCAGTTCTTC.

The chain combines TRBV6-2 or TRBV6-3 with TRBJ2-7; D is undetermined. The germline V and J ends were trimmed by 2 bases and 3 bases, with 11 bases remaining between them. Germline values: CDR1 MNHEY, CDR2 SVGEGT. This CDR3 has 14 amino acids. The CDR3 spells CASSYVGRNYEQYF. DNA for the CDR3: TGTGCCAGCAGTTACGTGGGCAGAAACTACGAGCAGTACTTC.

J is TRBJ1-5 and V is TRBV19; 9 positions match TRBD1. The CDR3 runs to 16 residues. Trimming removed 5 bases from V and 7 bases from J; junction bases left unmatched: 12. Germline CDR1 reads LNHDA; CDR2 reads SQIVND (reference sequence). The CDR3 reads CASSLYRGRYVQPQHF. CDR3 bases: TGTGCCAGTAGTTTATACAGGGGGCGGTACGTGCAGCCCCAGCATTTT.

The rearrangement links TRBV18 to TRBJ1-1; TRBD1 matches at 8 bases. CDR3 length: 14 amino acids. Unmatched junction bases numbered 1, after V lost 3 bases and J lost 1 base. Looked up from germline, CDR1 is KGHSH and CDR2 is LQKENI. The CDR3 region is CASSPQGANTEAFF. The CDR3 nucleotides read TGTGCCAGCTCACCTCAGGGGGCGAACACTGAAGCTTTCTTT.

The rearrangement joins TRBV9 to TRBJ1-2; TRBD1 is a possible D gene (5 bases). Germline V lookup: CDR1 SGDLS, CDR2 YYNGEE. The V gene lost 4 bases and the J gene lost 2 bases, with 12 bases spanning the gap. This CDR3 region has 14 residues. The DNA for the CDR3 is TGTGCCAGCAGCCCGGGACTGGGAAACTATGGCTACACCTTC. Amino acid sequence: CASSPGLGNYGYTF.

The chain joins TRBV9 to TRBJ2-5; 10 bases match TRBD2. Germline V CDR1 and CDR2: SGDLS, YYNGEE. V lost 4 bases, J lost 5 bases, and 8 bases stayed unmatched. The CDR3 length is 15 residues. The DNA of the CDR3 is TGTGCCAGCAGCCTCCTAGCGGGGGACATGGAGACCCAGTACTTC. Encoded protein: CASSLLAGDMETQYF.